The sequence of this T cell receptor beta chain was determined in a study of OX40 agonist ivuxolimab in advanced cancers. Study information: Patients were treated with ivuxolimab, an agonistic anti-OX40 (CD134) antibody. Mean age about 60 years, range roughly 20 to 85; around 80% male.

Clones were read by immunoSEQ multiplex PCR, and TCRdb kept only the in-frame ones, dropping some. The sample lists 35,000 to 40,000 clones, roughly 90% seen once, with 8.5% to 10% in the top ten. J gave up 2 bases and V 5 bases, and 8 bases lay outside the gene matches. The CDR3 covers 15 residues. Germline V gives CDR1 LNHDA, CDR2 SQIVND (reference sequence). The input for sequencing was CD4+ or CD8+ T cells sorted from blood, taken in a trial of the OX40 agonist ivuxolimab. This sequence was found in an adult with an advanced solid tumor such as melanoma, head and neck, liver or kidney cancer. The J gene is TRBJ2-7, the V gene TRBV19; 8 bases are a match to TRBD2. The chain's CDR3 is CASSYKTGGPYEQYF. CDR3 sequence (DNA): TGTGCCAGTAGTTATAAGACGGGAGGGCCCTACGAGCAGTACTTC.